One TCR beta chain is described in this entry. Its antigen is undetermined. This CDR3 has 13 residues. The V gene end was trimmed by 7 bases and the J gene end by 7 bases; junction bases not matched to a gene: 5. Per the germline V gene, CDR1 is MNHEY and CDR2 is SVGAGI. A multiplex PCR was run with 60 Vbeta primers and 13 Jbeta primers. Repertoires were generated with immunoSEQ multiplex PCR, while TCRdb's copy carries only in-frame clones and drops some. The record lists roughly 46,000 clones, of which the ten most abundant hold less than 1.2%. This sample was taken from a study of cytomegalovirus exposure and HLA in healthy donors. Study-wide points: Reports indicate that TCR beta sequences accurately predicted the HLA-A and HLA-B alleles of most subjects. What was likely a sequencing artifact was a cluster of highly shared sequence variants. A later analysis linked some 17,000 TCR beta sequences to HLA alleles at 0.05 false discovery rate. There were over 150 TCR beta chains listed as cytomegalovirus-associated.

Sequenced sample: PBMCs. The chain has TRBV6-5 and TRBJ2-2; TRBD1 aligns across 8 bases. The sequence came from a woman aged 35 to 49 in good health and CMV-seronegative. The chain's CDR3 is CASIRGRGGELFF. CDR3 in DNA: TGTGCCAGCATCAGGGGGCGAGGCGGGGAGCTGTTTTTT.